This TCR beta chain was retrieved from a study of cytomegalovirus exposure and HLA in healthy donors. The study's findings and limits: A list of around 150 TCR beta chains associated with cytomegalovirus was given. In a later analysis, a missense DCLRE1C variant was linked to TCR beta V- and J-gene trimming. Reports indicated that the classifier achieved high specificity and sensitivity in diagnosing cytomegalovirus status. What TCR beta sequences reportedly achieved was accurate prediction of HLA-A and HLA-B alleles in most subjects.

Germline CDR1 and CDR2: GTSNPN and SVGIG (reference sequence). V gave up 2 bases and J gave up 1 base, with 5 bases separating them. This CDR3 is 12 amino acids long. The PCR contained 60 Vbeta and 13 Jbeta primers. Using immunoSEQ multiplex PCR, the repertoire was profiled, and TCRdb retains in-frame clones only, with some absent. The sample holds around 99,000 clones, around 81% seen once. In regard to this clone: Its antigen is unknown.

This clonotype was obtained from a woman between 25 and 40 years old in good health and CMV-seronegative. V and J are TRBV30 and TRBJ1-1, with no clear D. Sequencing was carried out using PBMCs. The CDR3 nucleotides are TGTGCCTGGAGTTCCGGGAACACTGAAGCTTTCTTT. This sequence encodes CAWSSGNTEAFF.